This T cell receptor (beta chain) was found in a study of T-cell reconstitution after alpha-beta-depleted transplantation in children. The CDR3 is made up of 16 amino acids. V was clipped by 1 base and J by 4 bases; unmatched bases: 5. Germline V CDR1 and CDR2: SGHDT, YYEEEE. For TCRbeta, the library was prepared with unique molecular identifiers. Using its own MiXCR run on the PCR reads, TCRdb lists one record per CDR3 protein. The table has 450,000 to 600,000 distinct CDR3 sequences, approximately 32% seen once. This clonotype originated in a human donor who donated a stem cell graft to a child with aplastic anemia. The chain is built from TRBV5-6 and TRBJ2-5, with 12 bases fitting TRBD2. The starting material was PBMCs from the stem cell graft donor, obtained from the stem cell graft. CDR3 residues: CASSLILAGGGETQYF. The DNA for the CDR3 is TGTGCCAGCAGCTTGATACTAGCGGGAGGTGGAGAGACCCAGTACTTC.